This T cell receptor (beta chain) was profiled in a study of blood T cells in healthy people across ages. Study-wide points: A roughly linear age-dependent decrease characterized TCR beta diversity per million T cells. Changes seen in expanded clonotypes were possibly confounded by donor CMV status left unknown.

Germline loops: CDR1 MNHEY, CDR2 SVGAGI. V was clipped by 10 bases and J by 2 bases, with 13 bases between them. The CDR3 is 13 residues long. This clonotype came up a few times. Its antigen is unidentified. Next came a second PCR, run for roughly 7 to 12 cycles, which used a sample-barcoded 5' primer along with a J-beta primer mix. With 12 random nucleotides, a template-switch adaptor tagged each individual cDNA molecule. CDR3-containing paired-end reads numbering at least 2.5 million came from each sample. TCRdb re-analysed the 5' RACE reads in MiXCR, keeping a single row per CDR3 protein. Among roughly 900,000 distinct CDR3 sequences listed, around 49% were seen once.

This rearrangement joins TRBV6-5 to TRBJ2-3, with D perhaps TRBD2 (5 bases). The TCR originated in a man in his thirties or forties in good health. The material sequenced was blood. CDR3 region: CATRRRFTDTQYF. The CDR3 DNA follows: TGTGCCACCCGACGGAGGTTCACAGATACGCAGTATTTT.